The 3 T cell receptor beta chains in this list originate from one sample, sequenced in a study of T cell changes during pregnancy in multiple sclerosis. The method was immunoSEQ multiplex PCR; TCRdb's version includes in-frame clones alone and lacks a portion of them. The sample contains over 65,000 clones, approximately 89% of which appear only once. The sequences come from peripheral blood, collected in the first trimester of pregnancy. The receptors stem from a female donor with multiple sclerosis, enrolled in a pregnancy study.

The count of this clone is one. The chain combines TRBV5-1 with TRBJ2-1; 10 nucleotides line up with TRBD2. V trimming: 0 bases; J trimming: 4 bases; junction bases outside the gene matches: 1. The CDR3 sequence is 15 residues long. Germline-derived CDR1 and CDR2 are SGHRS and YFSETQ. The CDR3 is CASSLDSGGYNEQFF. In DNA form, the CDR3 reads TGCGCCAGCAGCTTGGATAGCGGGGGGTACAATGAGCAGTTCTTC.

The chain has TRBV5-5 and TRBJ2-2; D gene ambiguous. Germline CDR1 is SGHKS and CDR2 is YYEKEE (reference sequence). The CDR3 sequence is 14 residues long. Trimming left V 6 bases short and J 0 bases short, with 9 bases between. The CDR3 reads CASTALTNTGELFF. The CDR3 DNA follows: TGTGCCAGCACCGCGCTCACGAACACCGGGGAGCTGTTTTTT.

The rearrangement uses TRBV7-9 and TRBJ2-5; 7 bases are a match to TRBD2. The CDR3 spans 14 residues. Germline CDR1 reads SEHNR; CDR2 reads FQNEAQ (reference sequence). The J segment lost 5 bases and the V segment lost 5 bases, leaving 8 bases of the junction unmatched. CDR3 bases: TGTGCCAGCAGCCCGGCTAGCGGTGGGGAGACCCAGTACTTC. Residues: CASSPASGGETQYF.